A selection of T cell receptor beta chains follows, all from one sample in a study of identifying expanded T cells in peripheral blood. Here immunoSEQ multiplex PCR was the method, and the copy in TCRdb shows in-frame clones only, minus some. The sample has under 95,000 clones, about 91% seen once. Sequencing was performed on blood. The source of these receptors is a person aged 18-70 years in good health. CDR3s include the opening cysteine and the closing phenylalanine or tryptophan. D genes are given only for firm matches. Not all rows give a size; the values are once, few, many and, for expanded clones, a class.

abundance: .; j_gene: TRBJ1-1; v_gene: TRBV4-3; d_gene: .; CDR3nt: TGCGCCAGCAGCCAGCACCTCTTGAACACTGAAGCTTTCTTT; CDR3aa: CASSQHLLNTEAFF
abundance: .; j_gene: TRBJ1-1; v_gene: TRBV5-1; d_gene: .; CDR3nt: TGCGCCAGCAGCTTGGTAGGGGCGGGGAGTACTGAAGCTTTCTTT; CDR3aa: CASSLVGAGSTEAFF
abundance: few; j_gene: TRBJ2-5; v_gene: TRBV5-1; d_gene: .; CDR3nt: TGCGCCAGCAGCTTGGTACAGGGTCACGAGACCCAGTACTTC; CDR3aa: CASSLVQGHETQYF
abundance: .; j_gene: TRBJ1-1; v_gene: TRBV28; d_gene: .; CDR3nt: TGTGCCAGCAGTCCCCCGGGGGCTAGAACTGAAGCTTTCTTT; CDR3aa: CASSPPGARTEAFF
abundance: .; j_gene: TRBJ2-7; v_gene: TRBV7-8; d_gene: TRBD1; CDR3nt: TGTGCCAGCAGCTCGCCCCGGGACAGGGGACACGAGCAGTACTTC; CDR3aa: CASSSPRDRGHEQYF
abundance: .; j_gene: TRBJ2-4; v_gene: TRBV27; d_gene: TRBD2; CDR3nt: TGTGCCAGCAGTTTATACGCGGGGGGGCTAGCCAAAAACATTCAGTACTTC; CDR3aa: CASSLYAGGLAKNIQYF
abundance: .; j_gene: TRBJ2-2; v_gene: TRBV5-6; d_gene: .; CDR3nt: TGTGCCAGCAGCCGGACAGACACCGGGGAGCTGTTTTTT; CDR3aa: CASSRTDTGELFF
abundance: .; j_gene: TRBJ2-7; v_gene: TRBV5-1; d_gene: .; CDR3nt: TGCGCCAGCAGCCCCCGTGGCTCTACGGGAGACGAGCAGTACTTC; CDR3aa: CASSPRGSTGDEQYF
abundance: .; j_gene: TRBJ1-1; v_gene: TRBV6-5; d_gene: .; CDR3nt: TGTGCCAGCAGTTACTCCGGAATGGGGACTGAAGCTTTCTTT; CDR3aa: CASSYSGMGTEAFF
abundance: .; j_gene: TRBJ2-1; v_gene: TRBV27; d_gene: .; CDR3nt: TGTGCCAGTGGAATGGGAGTCGGATACAATGAGCAGTTCTTC; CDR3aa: CASGMGVGYNEQFF
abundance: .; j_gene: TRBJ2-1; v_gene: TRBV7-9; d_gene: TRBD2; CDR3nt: TGTGCCAGCAGGGGGGGGACTAGCGGGATCAATGAGCAGTTCTTC; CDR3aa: CASRGGTSGINEQFF
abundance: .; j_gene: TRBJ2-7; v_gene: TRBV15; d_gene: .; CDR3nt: TGTGCCACCAGCAGAGTCGGTATCGAGCAGTACTTC; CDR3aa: CATSRVGIEQYF
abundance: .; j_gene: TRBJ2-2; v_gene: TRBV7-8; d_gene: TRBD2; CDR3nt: TGTGCCAGCAGCTCGCGGACTAGCGGGAGTGGCGGGGAGCTGTTTTTT; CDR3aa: CASSSRTSGSGGELFF
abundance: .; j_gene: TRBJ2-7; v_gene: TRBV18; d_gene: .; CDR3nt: TGTGCCAGCTCACCGAACAGGGATGGGACCTCCTACGAGCAGTACTTC; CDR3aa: CASSPNRDGTSYEQYF
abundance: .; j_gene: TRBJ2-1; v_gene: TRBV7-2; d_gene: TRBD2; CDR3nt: TGTGCCAGCAGCTCAAGCCGAGCGGGGGGGAGCTACAATGAGCAGTTCTTC; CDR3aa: CASSSSRAGGSYNEQFF
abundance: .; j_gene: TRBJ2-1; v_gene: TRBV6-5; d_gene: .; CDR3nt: TGTGCCAGCAGTTACTCGTTCCGGGGCAATGAGCAGTTCTTC; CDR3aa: CASSYSFRGNEQFF
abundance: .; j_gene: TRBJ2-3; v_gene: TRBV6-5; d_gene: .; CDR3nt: TGTGCCAGCAGTTACTCGTACGCGGTTAGCACAGATACGCAGTATTTT; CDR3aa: CASSYSYAVSTDTQYF
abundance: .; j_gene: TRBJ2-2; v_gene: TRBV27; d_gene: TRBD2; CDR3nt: TGTGCCAGCGCGGGGGGGACGTACACCGGGGAGCTGTTTTTT; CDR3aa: CASAGGTYTGELFF
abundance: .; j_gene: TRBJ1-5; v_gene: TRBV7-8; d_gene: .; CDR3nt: TGTGCCAGCAGCTTAGCGGGGGGTTATAGCAATCAGCCCCAGCATTTT; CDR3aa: CASSLAGGYSNQPQHF
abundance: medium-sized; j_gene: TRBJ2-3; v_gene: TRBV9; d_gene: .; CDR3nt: TGTGCCAGCAGCCATCCTGAGGGGGGGGCATCGGATACGCAGTATTTT; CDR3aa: CASSHPEGGASDTQYF
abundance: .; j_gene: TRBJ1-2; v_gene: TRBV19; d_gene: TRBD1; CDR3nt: TGTGCCAGTAGTAACCAGGGGGCGAGAGATGGCTACACCTTC; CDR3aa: CASSNQGARDGYTF
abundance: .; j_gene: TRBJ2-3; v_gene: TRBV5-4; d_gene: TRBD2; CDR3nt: TGTGCCAGCAGCTTGGGCGGGGGGGCCACAGATACGCAGTATTTT; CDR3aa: CASSLGGGATDTQYF
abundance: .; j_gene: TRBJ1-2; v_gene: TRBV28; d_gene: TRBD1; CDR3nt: TGTGCCAGCACGCCGCGTTTGACAGGGGGCTGGGGTAACTATGGCTACACCTTC; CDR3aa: CASTPRLTGGWGNYGYTF
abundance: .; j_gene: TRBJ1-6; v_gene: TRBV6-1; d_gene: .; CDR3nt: TGTGCCAGCAGTGAAAGAGTGGCCAGTAATTCACCCCTCCACTTT; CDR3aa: CASSERVASNSPLHF
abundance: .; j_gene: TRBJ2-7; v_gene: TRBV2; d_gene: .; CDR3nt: TGTGCCAGCAGTGAACCGTACGAGCAGTACTTC; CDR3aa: CASSEPYEQYF
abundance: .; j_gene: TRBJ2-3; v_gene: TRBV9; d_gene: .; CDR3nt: TGTGCCAGCAGCCCTGGTTACGGGGTCACAGATACGCAGTATTTT; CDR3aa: CASSPGYGVTDTQYF
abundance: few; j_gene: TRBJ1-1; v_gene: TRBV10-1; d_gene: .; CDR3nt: TGCGCCAGCAGTGAACGGATGAACACTGAAGCTTTCTTT; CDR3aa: CASSERMNTEAFF
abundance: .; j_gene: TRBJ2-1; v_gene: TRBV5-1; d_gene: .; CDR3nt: TGCGCCAGCAGCCCTGGACAGATTACCCACAATGAGCAGTTCTTC; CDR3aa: CASSPGQITHNEQFF
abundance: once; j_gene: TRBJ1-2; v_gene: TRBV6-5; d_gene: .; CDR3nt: TGTGCCAGCAGCAACGGACAGCCAGCTAACTATGGCTACACCTTC; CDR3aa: CASSNGQPANYGYTF
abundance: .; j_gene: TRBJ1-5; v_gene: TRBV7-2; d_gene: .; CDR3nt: TGTGCCAGCAGCCGAGGACCTAATCAGCCCCAGCATTTT; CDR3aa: CASSRGPNQPQHF
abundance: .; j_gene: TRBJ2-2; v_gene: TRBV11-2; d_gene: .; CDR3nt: TGTGCCAGCAGCTTAGGAACCATGAACACCGGGGAGCTGTTTTTT; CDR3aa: CASSLGTMNTGELFF